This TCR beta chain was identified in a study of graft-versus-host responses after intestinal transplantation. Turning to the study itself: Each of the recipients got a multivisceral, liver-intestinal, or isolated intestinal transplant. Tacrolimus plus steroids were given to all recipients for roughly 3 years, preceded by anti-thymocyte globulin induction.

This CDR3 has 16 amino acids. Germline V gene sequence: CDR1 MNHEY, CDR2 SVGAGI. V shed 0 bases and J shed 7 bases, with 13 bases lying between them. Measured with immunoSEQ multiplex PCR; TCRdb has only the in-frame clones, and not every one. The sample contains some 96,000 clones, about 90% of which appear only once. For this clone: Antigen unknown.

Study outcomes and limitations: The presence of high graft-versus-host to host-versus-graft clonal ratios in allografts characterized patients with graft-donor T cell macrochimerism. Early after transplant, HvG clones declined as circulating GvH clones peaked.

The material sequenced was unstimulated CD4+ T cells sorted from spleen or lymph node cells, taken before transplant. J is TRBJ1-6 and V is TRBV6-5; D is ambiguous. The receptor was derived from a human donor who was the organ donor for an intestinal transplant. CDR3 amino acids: CASSYSGGPRNSPLHF. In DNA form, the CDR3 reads TGTGCCAGCAGTTACTCGGGAGGGCCGAGAAATTCACCCCTCCACTTT.